Ten or more counts support the clone carrying this T cell receptor (beta chain). Its matching antigen is unknown. This record belongs to a study of shared clonotypes between healthy human individuals. Overall study findings and caveats: Collection of samples was limited to blood; tissue repertoires likely differ.

Several immunoSEQ 96-well plates shared each subset's DNA, each plate a replicate. Repertoires were generated with immunoSEQ multiplex PCR, while TCRdb's copy carries only in-frame clones and drops some. This sample has hundreds of thousands of clones, with 70% to 80% found just once. The germline CDR1 and CDR2 sequences are LNHDA and SQIVND (reference sequence). Deletions cut 8 bases from V and 4 bases from J, with 24 bases between. The CDR3 is 17 amino acids. Nashville, Tennessee was home to all donors, each a Caucasian adult. This rearrangement joins TRBV19 to TRBJ2-1; a weak D match, TRBD2 (6 bases). The sample consisted of PBMCs. The TCR comes from a woman in her forties in good health. Some clones in this sample may be carry-over from other donors' samples. For the CDR3, the DNA is TGTGCCAGTCACCCCGATTTCTTGGAGGGGAGGTACAATGAGCAGTTCTTC. This codes for CASHPDFLEGRYNEQFF.